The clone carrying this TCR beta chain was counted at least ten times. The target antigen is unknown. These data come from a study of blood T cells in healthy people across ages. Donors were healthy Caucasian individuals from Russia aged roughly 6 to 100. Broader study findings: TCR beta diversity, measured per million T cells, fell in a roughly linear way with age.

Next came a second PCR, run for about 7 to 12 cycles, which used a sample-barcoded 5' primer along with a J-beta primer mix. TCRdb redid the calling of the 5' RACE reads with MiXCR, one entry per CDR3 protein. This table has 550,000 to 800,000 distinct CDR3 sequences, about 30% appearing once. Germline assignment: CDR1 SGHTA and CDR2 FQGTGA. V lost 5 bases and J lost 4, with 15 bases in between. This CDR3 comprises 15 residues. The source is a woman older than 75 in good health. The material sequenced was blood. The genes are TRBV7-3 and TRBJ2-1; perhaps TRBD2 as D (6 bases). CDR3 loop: CASSDSGVGYNEQFF. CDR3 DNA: TGTGCCAGCAGCGACTCGGGGGTAGGGTACAATGAGCAGTTCTTC.